Below are 12 T cell receptor beta chains sequenced from a single sample in a study of blood T cell repertoires in COVID-19. Libraries were prepared by immunoSEQ multiplex PCR; TCRdb keeps only in-frame clonotypes and omits some of them. Counted here are approximately 85,000 clones, 92% occurring once; the ten biggest clones make up roughly 6.4%. Sequenced sample: peripheral blood. Every receptor here comes from a woman aged 55-69 years with active COVID-19.

By share, this clone ranks as medium-sized. V is TRBV6-5 and J is TRBJ1-5; D not resolved. CDR3 length: 13 residues. The V end was cut by 4 bases, the J end by 5 bases, with 9 bases between. Germline V gene lookup returns CDR1 MNHEY and CDR2 SVGAGI. The CDR3 is CASSFSADQPQHF. CDR3 in DNA: TGTGCCAGCAGTTTCTCGGCAGATCAGCCCCAGCATTTT.

The chain uses TRBV28 and TRBJ1-1, with D maybe TRBD1 (6 bases). The CDR3 loop spans 14 amino acids. Trimming cost V 8 bases and J 0 bases, with 13 bases left between them. The germline V gene has CDR1 MDHEN and CDR2 SYDVKM. The DNA for the CDR3 is TGTGCCAGCGTCCAGGGGATTATGAACACTGAAGCTTTCTTT. Its protein product is CASVQGIMNTEAFF. The variable domain in full, completed from reference TRBV28 and TRBJ1-1, reads DVKVTQSSRYLVKRTGEKVFLECVQDMDHENMFWYRQDPGLGLRLIYFSYDVKMKEKGDIPEGYSVSREKKERFSLILESASTNQTSMYLCASVQGIMNTEAFFGQGTRLTVV.

This sequence joins TRBV7-3 and TRBJ2-3, with TRBD2 matching 8 bases. CDR1 is SGHTA and CDR2 is FQGTGA in the germline V gene. Trimming took 2 bases from V and 4 from J; bases not matched to a gene: 5. The CDR3 totals 15 residues. The CDR3 DNA follows: TGTGCCAGCAGCTTACGGGGAGCGGGGGCAGATACGCAGTATTTT. Its protein is CASSLRGAGADTQYF. Based on the CDR3 plus reference TRBV7-3 and TRBJ2-3, the full variable domain is GAGVSQTPSNKVTEKGKYVELRCDPISGHTALYWYRQSLGQGPEFLIYFQGTGAADDSGLPNDRFFAVRPEGSVSTLKIQRTERGDSAVYLCASSLRGAGADTQYFGPGTRLTVL.

The rearrangement links TRBV7-2 to TRBJ2-1; 9 nucleotides agree with TRBD2. CDR1 is SGHTA and CDR2 is FQGNSA in the germline V gene. There are 15 residues in the CDR3. J was trimmed by 2 bases and V by 5 bases; bases with no gene match: 4. CDR3 coding DNA: TGTGCCAGCAGCCTGAGCGGGGGGACCTACAATGAGCAGTTCTTC. Protein sequence: CASSLSGGTYNEQFF.

The chain carries TRBV18 and TRBJ1-5; tentative D call: TRBD1 (5 bases). Germline assignment: CDR1 KGHSH and CDR2 LQKENI. The CDR3 has 17 amino acids. The V gene lost 0 bases and the J gene lost 2 bases, with 14 bases spanning the gap. In DNA form, the CDR3 reads TGTGCCAGCTCACCACCGGGGGTTTGGGGGGGCAATCAGCCCCAGCATTTT. Translating gives CASSPPGVWGGNQPQHF.

This clone came up once. The V gene is TRBV9, the J gene TRBJ2-3; possibly TRBD2 for D (5 bases). The V end was cut by 0 bases, the J end by 6 bases, with 11 bases between. The CDR3 totals 14 residues. Germline CDR1 SGDLS, CDR2 YYNGEE. CDR3 nucleotides: TGTGCCAGCAGCGTAGGGGGTACGGGGGATACGCAGTATTTT. Translation: CASSVGGTGDTQYF.

This clone was seen a few times. The chain has TRBV7-2 and TRBJ2-5, with 7 bases aligning to TRBD2. Germline V lookup: CDR1 SGHTA, CDR2 FQGNSA. The V and J ends lost 6 bases and 5 bases, in that order; junction bases with no gene match: 9. This CDR3 has 14 amino acids. CDR3 DNA sequence: TGTGCCAGCAGTTTCGGATGGGGGGGGGAGACCCAGTACTTC. It encodes CASSFGWGGETQYF.

The J gene is TRBJ2-3, the V gene TRBV7-3; 7 bases fit TRBD2. CDR3 length: 14 residues. Unmatched junction bases numbered 2, after V lost 2 bases and J lost 3 bases. Germline CDR1 reads SGHTA; CDR2 reads FQGTGA. The CDR3 nucleotides read TGTGCCAGCAGCTTAGACGGGAGGACAGATACGCAGTATTTT. It codes for CASSLDGRTDTQYF.

The chain couples TRBV28 to TRBJ1-5; weak D call: TRBD1 (6 bases). Trimming took 6 bases from V and 6 from J, leaving 15 bases between them. CDR3 size: 14 residues. Germline CDR1 is MDHEN and CDR2 is SYDVKM. The CDR3 loop reads CASRPQGKGQPQHF. The CDR3 DNA reads TGTGCCAGCAGACCACAGGGTAAAGGTCAGCCCCAGCATTTT.

This clone has only one observation. The chain carries TRBV9 and TRBJ1-2, with D unresolved. V was clipped by 4 bases and J by 0 bases, with 10 bases between them. This CDR3 spans 14 amino acids. Germline V lookup: CDR1 SGDLS, CDR2 YYNGEE. The CDR3 region is CASSPEGSNYGYTF. In nucleotides, the CDR3 is TGTGCCAGCAGCCCCGAGGGTTCTAACTATGGCTACACCTTC.

V gene TRBV6-6 combines with J gene TRBJ1-5; possible D gene TRBD1, 5 bases. Germline V gives CDR1 MNHNY, CDR2 SVGAGI (reference sequence). The CDR3 sequence is 15 residues long. The germline V and J ends were trimmed by 3 bases and 1 base, with 10 bases remaining between them. CDR3 sequence reads: CASSYRQGSNQPQHF. The CDR3 region has the DNA TGTGCCAGCAGTTATAGGCAGGGAAGCAATCAGCCCCAGCATTTT.

The chain joins TRBV18 to TRBJ2-5; 7 bases agree with TRBD1. The CDR3 is 15 residues long. The germline V gene encodes CDR1 KGHSH and CDR2 LQKENI. The J segment lost 2 bases and the V segment lost 0 bases, leaving 3 bases of the junction unmatched. The CDR3 region has the DNA TGTGCCAGCTCACCACCGGGCAGGGGGCAAGAGACCCAGTACTTC. Its translation is CASSPPGRGQETQYF.